This TCR beta chain stems from a study of blood T cell repertoires in COVID-19. Overall study: The United States, Italy and Spain supplied acute and convalescent COVID-19 samples. PBMCs, B-cell-depleted T cells, or T cells provided the cDNA or gDNA that made up the material.

Authors' methods: Amplified reference gene primers provided the basis for estimating nucleated cell counts. Here immunoSEQ multiplex PCR was the method, and the copy in TCRdb shows in-frame clones only, minus some. The V and J calls and the clone size are those of that table, but D and trimming were determined from the DNA. Here the sample spans about 99,000 clones, about four fifths being singletons. Enrollment of patients from Seattle took place during active infection, with longitudinal follow-up. This receptor was taken from an elderly man with COVID-19, enrolled during active disease. The sequencing input was peripheral blood.

The CDR3 DNA reads as TGCGCCAGCAGTGAGTCACCTGGGAGAACAGATACGCAGTATTTT. Encoded protein: CASSESPGRTDTQYF. The chain recombines TRBV10-1 with TRBJ2-3, with D tentatively TRBD2 (5 bases). The V gene lost 0 bases and the J gene lost 3 bases, with 10 bases spanning the gap. The germline V gene has CDR1 WNHNN and CDR2 SYGVQD (reference sequence). The CDR3 sequence is 15 residues long.